One sample yielded the 24 T cell receptor beta chains listed below, sequenced in a study of OX40 agonist ivuxolimab in advanced cancers. Profiling relied on immunoSEQ multiplex PCR, and the TCRdb table lists in-frame clones only, not all of them. This table holds 80,000 to 100,000 clones, about 83% found once. The source material was CD4+ or CD8+ T cells sorted from blood, sampled in a trial of the OX40 agonist ivuxolimab. Every receptor here comes from an adult with an advanced solid tumor such as melanoma, head and neck, liver or kidney cancer.

This clone has only a few counts. The rearrangement links TRBV29-1 to TRBJ1-5; D unresolved. This CDR3 spans 12 amino acids. Germline CDR1 reads SQVTM; CDR2 reads ANQGSEA. V was shortened by 4 bases and J by 2 bases, with 6 bases between the two germline ends. The CDR3 nucleotides are TGCAGCGTTGCATCTGGCAATCAGCCCCAGCATTTT. This translates into CSVASGNQPQHF.

The chain has TRBV6-6 and TRBJ1-5; D may be TRBD1 (5 bases). The CDR3 runs 15 residues. With 3 bases removed from V and 1 base from J, the gap between germline ends came to 10 bases. Germline loops: CDR1 MNHNY, CDR2 SVGAGI (reference sequence). The CDR3 sequence is CASSYGGTSNQPQHF. In DNA, the CDR3 is TGTGCCAGCAGTTATGGGGGGACGAGCAATCAGCCCCAGCATTTT.

The V gene is TRBV2, the J gene TRBJ2-1; D unresolved. This CDR3 is built from 11 residues. With 7 bases removed from V and 8 bases from J, the gap between germline ends came to 9 bases. Germline V CDR1 and CDR2: SNHLY, FYNNEI. CDR3 residues: CASTKSDEQFF. The CDR3 DNA reads TGTGCCAGCACCAAAAGTGATGAGCAGTTCTTC.

V is TRBV9 and J is TRBJ2-5, with 7 bases identical to TRBD1. The germline V gene encodes CDR1 SGDLS and CDR2 YYNGEE. J gave up 7 bases and V 7 bases, and 4 bases lay outside the gene matches. The CDR3 runs to 11 residues. CDR3 sequence reads: CASGDSGTQYF. CDR3 bases: TGTGCCAGCGGGGACAGCGGGACCCAGTACTTC.

The chain joins TRBV7-9 to TRBJ1-2; no clear D. V was shortened by 3 bases and J by 6 bases, with 8 bases between the two germline ends. The CDR3 totals 12 residues. Germline V lookup: CDR1 SEHNR, CDR2 FQNEAQ (reference sequence). For the CDR3, the DNA is TGTGCCAGCAGCTTTTCAGTTGATGGCTACACCTTC. This translates into CASSFSVDGYTF. The variable domain in full, completed from reference TRBV7-9 and TRBJ1-2, reads DTGVSQNPRHKITKRGQNVTFRCDPISEHNRLYWYRQTLGQGPEFLTYFQNEAQLEKSRLLSDRFSAERPKGSFSTLEIQRTEQGDSAMYLCASSFSVDGYTFGSGTRLTVV.

The V gene is TRBV6-5, the J gene TRBJ1-1; unclear D gene. V was shortened by 8 bases and J by 0 bases, with 7 bases between the two germline ends. This CDR3 has 12 amino acids. Germline assignment: CDR1 MNHEY and CDR2 SVGAGI. In DNA form, the CDR3 reads TGTGCCAGCGGGTCTTTGAACACTGAAGCTTTCTTT. Translation: CASGSLNTEAFF.

V and J are TRBV27 and TRBJ2-7; the D call may be TRBD1 or TRBD2 (5 bases each). Between the trimmed V and J ends, which lost 3 bases and 0 bases, there was a span of 9 bases. CDR1 is MNHEY and CDR2 is SMNVEV in the germline V gene (reference sequence). The CDR3 consists of 14 residues. The CDR3 nucleotides read TGTGCCAGCAGTTTGTCGGGACGCTCCTACGAGCAGTACTTC. Protein sequence: CASSLSGRSYEQYF.

The rearrangement links TRBV5-1 to TRBJ1-2; D remains ambiguous. Trimming pared 4 bases from V and 2 bases from J, leaving 9 bases between. This CDR3 contains 13 residues. Looked up from germline, CDR1 is SGHRS and CDR2 is YFSETQ. The CDR3 spells CASSPGVNYGYTF. CDR3 nucleotide sequence: TGCGCCAGCAGCCCGGGAGTGAACTATGGCTACACCTTC.

This chain connects TRBV29-1 to TRBJ2-3; 15 bases line up with TRBD2. The V and J ends lost 4 bases and 0 bases, in that order; junction bases with no gene match: 2. The CDR3 runs to 16 residues. The V gene's germline CDR1 is SQVTM and CDR2 ANQGSEA. The CDR3 DNA reads as TGCAGCGTTGCCGGGACTAGCGGGGGGAGCACAGATACGCAGTATTTT. Amino acid sequence: CSVAGTSGGSTDTQYF.

A note on this clone: The CDR3 end shows no conserved phenylalanine or tryptophan, and so a read error is likely. This chain uses TRBV27 with TRBJ1-6, with D unclear. V was clipped by 7 bases and J by 0 bases, with 13 bases between them. The CDR3 is 16 amino acids. Germline assignment: CDR1 MNHEY and CDR2 SMNVEV (reference sequence). The CDR3 here is CASKGGSSSYNSPLHL. CDR3 nucleotides: TGTGCCAGCAAAGGTGGATCGAGCTCCTATAATTCACCCCTCCACCTT.

The count of this clone is one. The chain recombines TRBV5-4 with TRBJ2-5, with D perhaps being TRBD1 or TRBD2 (5 bases each). V was clipped by 3 bases and J by 5 bases, with 5 bases between them. The CDR3 loop spans 11 amino acids. CDR1 is SGHNT and CDR2 is YYREEE in the germline V gene (reference sequence). The CDR3 reads CASSWDETQYF. CDR3 nucleotides: TGTGCCAGCAGCTGGGACGAGACCCAGTACTTC.

The chain links TRBV7-9 to TRBJ1-1; D remains ambiguous. Germline CDR1 reads SEHNR; CDR2 reads FQNEAQ (reference sequence). The CDR3 has 13 residues. V was cut by 3 bases and J by 0 bases, with 5 bases left in between. For the CDR3, the DNA is TGTGCCAGCAGCTTCAGTCTGAACACTGAAGCTTTCTTT. It translates to CASSFSLNTEAFF. Based on the CDR3 plus reference TRBV7-9 and TRBJ1-1, the full variable domain is DTGVSQNPRHKITKRGQNVTFRCDPISEHNRLYWYRQTLGQGPEFLTYFQNEAQLEKSRLLSDRFSAERPKGSFSTLEIQRTEQGDSAMYLCASSFSLNTEAFFGQGTRLTVV.

On this clone itself: An end of the junction differs from the germline gene, which may be a read error. Other DNA sequences in this sample translate to the same CDR3. The CDR3 spells CASSDYSNQPQHF. The CDR3, as DNA: TGTGCCAGCAGTGACTATAGCAATCAGCCCCAGCACTTT. The J gene is TRBJ1-5, the V gene TRBV2; D is unclear. Germline CDR1 SNHLY, CDR2 FYNNEI. This CDR3 has 13 amino acids.

Here the CDR3 DNA reads TGTGCCAGAAGCCTACCGGCTGCTCGGCTGGTTACTGAAGCTTTCTTT. Translated: CARSLPAARLVTEAFF. The chain couples TRBV5-3 to TRBJ1-1; D is uncertain. TRBV5-3 qualifies as an ORF whose function is uncertain. The ends were cut back, 4 bases at V and 5 bases at J, with 21 bases in the middle. The CDR3 is made up of 16 amino acids.

Points on this clone: The CDR3 ends on some other residue instead of the conserved phenylalanine or tryptophan, so this is likely a read error. The genes are TRBV5-1 and TRBJ1-6; D gene ambiguous. The V end was cut by 4 bases, the J end by 0 bases, with 8 bases between. The CDR3 is 15 amino acids. Germline V gene sequence: CDR1 SGHRS, CDR2 YFSETQ. CDR3 sequence (DNA): TGCGCCAGCAGCGAGGGCAGCTCCTATAATTCACCCCTCCACCTT. Amino acid sequence: CASSEGSSYNSPLHL.

V usage is TRBV6-4 and J usage is TRBJ1-2, with 7 bases that match TRBD1. This CDR3 has 15 amino acids. Germline V gene sequence: CDR1 MRHNA, CDR2 SNTAGT. With 0 bases clipped from V and 7 bases from J, the junction kept 8 bases outside the gene matches. DNA of the CDR3: TGTGCCAGCAGTGACTCCTTCCGAGGGGGCAGTGGCTACACCTTC. Translated, it gives CASSDSFRGGSGYTF.

This clone was seen just once. The rearrangement joins TRBV27 to TRBJ2-1; TRBD1 might be the D (6 bases). Per germline, CDR1 MNHEY and CDR2 SMNVEV (reference sequence). V gave up 5 bases and J gave up 2 bases, with 16 bases separating them. The CDR3 consists of 16 residues. The CDR3 spells CASSPRLGQTYNEQFF. The CDR3 nucleotides are TGTGCCAGCAGTCCTAGGCTCGGACAGACCTACAATGAGCAGTTCTTC.

In its sample, this clone was seen once. This chain links TRBV7-9 with TRBJ1-2, with unresolved D. Per germline, CDR1 SEHNR and CDR2 FQNEAQ (reference sequence). This CDR3 is 13 amino acids long. Trimming shortened V by 0 bases and J by 8 bases, and 10 bases separated the two germline ends. CDR3 residues: CASSLAGGRGYTF. The DNA for the CDR3 is TGTGCCAGCAGCTTAGCGGGCGGGCGCGGCTACACCTTC.

V usage is TRBV7-2 and J usage is TRBJ2-7; D remains ambiguous. The CDR3 has 14 amino acids. Germline assignment: CDR1 SGHTA and CDR2 FQGNSA. V dropped 4 bases and J dropped 6 bases, with 16 bases sitting between them. CDR3 in DNA: TGTGCCAGCAGCTCAGAAGGCTATTATTCCGAGCAGTACTTC. Translating it yields CASSSEGYYSEQYF.

The chain uses TRBV2 and TRBJ1-6; maybe TRBD1 (6 bases). This CDR3 comprises 13 residues. V lost 4 bases and J lost 8, with 9 bases in between. Germline V gene lookup returns CDR1 SNHLY and CDR2 FYNNEI. The CDR3, as DNA: TGTGCCAGCAGTGGACAGGATTATTCACCCCTCCACTTT. Translation gives CASSGQDYSPLHF. Looking up the rest from reference TRBV2 and TRBJ1-6 gives the full variable domain: EPEVTQTPSHQVTQMGQEVILRCVPISNHLYFYWYRQILGQKVEFLVSFYNNEISEKSEIFDDQFSVERPDGSNFTLKIRSTKLEDSAMYFCASSGQDYSPLHFGNGTRLTVT.

The gene calls are TRBV6-5 and TRBJ1-2; D is perhaps TRBD1 (6 bases). The CDR3 is made up of 13 amino acids. CDR1 is MNHEY, CDR2 SVGAGI, per germline. V was shortened by 2 bases and J by 5 bases, with 9 bases between the two germline ends. CDR3 protein: CASSYEGEYGYTF. Written as DNA, the CDR3 is TGTGCCAGCAGTTACGAGGGGGAATATGGCTACACCTTC.

This chain links TRBV5-1 with TRBJ2-7, with 8 bases matching TRBD1. Per germline, CDR1 SGHRS and CDR2 YFSETQ. The J segment lost 3 bases and the V segment lost 0 bases, leaving 5 bases of the junction unmatched. The CDR3 spans 15 residues. CDR3 nucleotides: TGCGCCAGCAGCTTGGATGGGACAGGCGACTACGAGCAGTACTTC. Protein sequence: CASSLDGTGDYEQYF.

V and J are TRBV19 and TRBJ1-5; D is undetermined. Germline V gene lookup returns CDR1 LNHDA and CDR2 SQIVND (reference sequence). This CDR3 spans 13 amino acids. The germline V and J ends were trimmed by 3 bases and 8 bases, with 11 bases remaining between them. In nucleotides, the CDR3 is TGTGCCAGTAGTATGCGGGAGCGGGAGCCCCAGCATTTT. This codes for CASSMREREPQHF.

The chain links TRBV7-2 to TRBJ2-5; D remains ambiguous. The DNA matches TRBJ2-7 better at its end, which makes the J call doubtful. CDR3 length equals 15 residues. Germline loops: CDR1 SGHTA, CDR2 FQGNSA. The CDR3 coding sequence is TGTGCCAGCAGCTTCGGGTATTCTTCCTCCTACGAGCAGTACTTC. Encoded protein: CASSFGYSSSYEQYF.